This T cell receptor (beta chain) is drawn from a study of blood T cell repertoires in COVID-19. The study recruited people aged roughly 18 to 100 years across approximately 24 US areas. Allocation to cohorts depended on clinical history reported by the participants. Recovery meant two consecutive negative NP/OP PCR tests, professional clearance, or resolved symptoms. Per the study methods: Scientists estimated how many nucleated cells there were by amplifying reference gene primers. Only in-frame clones appear in the TCRdb table, and some are missing; sequencing was by immunoSEQ multiplex PCR. V and J calls plus clone size are reproduced from that table; the DNA served to infer D and trimming. The sample has about 350,000 clones, roughly 84% seen once. The CDR3 length is 14 residues. V was clipped by 0 bases and J by 5 bases, with 9 bases between them. CDR1 and CDR2 from the germline V gene are SGHRS and YFSETQ.

Sequenced: PBMCs or T cells enriched from blood (not recorded which). This clonotype was obtained from a woman aged 25 to 39 who had recovered from COVID-19. The V gene is TRBV5-1, the J gene TRBJ1-3; no reliable D call. CDR3 DNA sequence: TGCGCCAGCAGCTTGGGTACGGGGAGAAACACCATATATTTT. It specifies CASSLGTGRNTIYF.